Sequencing of this T cell receptor beta chain was carried out in a study of PD-1 blockade in classical Hodgkin lymphoma. Study-level information: The study gave patients nivolumab 3 mg/kg intravenously every 2 weeks.

The CDR3 is 12 amino acids. V was cut by 5 bases and J by 11 bases, with 13 bases left in between. Germline assignment: CDR1 MNHEY and CDR2 SMNVEV (reference sequence). Method: immunoSEQ multiplex PCR; TCRdb's copy keeps in-frame clones and lacks some. The data show fewer than 45,000 clones, 86% seen once. All the patients suffered relapse after autologous stem cell transplantation, and brentuximab vedotin exposure differed. The chain links TRBV27 to TRBJ2-1; tentative D call: TRBD1 (6 bases). The receptor was derived from a human donor with classical Hodgkin lymphoma. The specimen was peripheral blood mononuclear cells (PBMCs), collected before the second cycle of nivolumab. The CDR3 DNA follows: TGTGCCAGCAGTCTCCAACAGGGTAAGCAGTTCTTC. This encodes CASSLQQGKQFF.